This T cell receptor (beta chain) was found in a study of blood T cell repertoires in COVID-19. Study details: The United States, Italy and Spain provided the acute and convalescent COVID-19 samples.

This CDR3 spans 13 amino acids. Losses at the gene ends were 8 bases for V and 3 bases for J; bases not matched to a gene: 4. Participants were aged about 18 to 90 years, lived in some 23 US areas, and enrolled virtually. Participants were placed into cohorts based on the clinical history they reported. In the original analysis: Nucleated cell counts were estimated from reference gene primer amplification. The protocol was immunoSEQ multiplex PCR, while the TCRdb copy is restricted to in-frame clones and leaves out a portion. Clone size and V and J calls were adopted from that table, with D and trimming inferred from the DNA. Among hundreds of thousands of clones listed, around 86% were seen once.

The rearrangement links TRBV12-3 or TRBV12-4 to TRBJ1-5; 7 nucleotides line up with TRBD1. The TCR sequence derives from a man aged 55 to 70 who had recovered from COVID-19. The sequencing input was PBMCs or T cells enriched from blood (not recorded which). The CDR3 coding sequence is TGTGCCAGCCGGGGACAGCACAATCAGCCCCAGCATTTT. Residues: CASRGQHNQPQHF.